A selection of T cell receptor beta chains follows, all from one sample in a study of technical replicates of blood from a handful of donors. Here immunoSEQ multiplex PCR was the method, and the copy in TCRdb shows in-frame clones only, minus some. The sample lists tens of thousands of clones, 95% to 98% occurring once. The specimen was T cells isolated from PBMCs. The source is a human donor in good health. Each CDR3 is given with its conserved first and last residue. A D gene is named only where the DNA matches it firmly. Where a row states a size, it is once, few, many or the class of an expanded clone; other rows omit it.

>TRBV9|TRBJ2-2|TRBD2|once
TGTGCCAGCAGCGTAGAAGCTAGCGGGATCGGGGAGCTGTTTTTT
CASSVEASGIGELFF
>TRBV5-1|TRBJ2-5|.|.
TGCGCCAGCAGCTTGGTAGGGGAACAAGAGACCCAGTACTTC
CASSLVGEQETQYF
>TRBV19|TRBJ2-5|TRBD2|.
TGTGCCAGTACAGGGCTAGCGGAAGAGACCCAGTACTTC
CASTGLAEETQYF
>TRBV18|TRBJ2-2|TRBD2|.
TGTGCCAGCTCACCACCGCTAGCGGGAGGGACGAACACCGGGGAGCTGTTTTTT
CASSPPLAGGTNTGELFF
>TRBV27|TRBJ2-7|TRBD1|.
TGTGCCAGCAGCTTCCTGACAGGGATGACCTCCGAGCAGTACTTC
CASSFLTGMTSEQYF
>TRBV7-9|TRBJ2-7|.|.
TGTGCCAGCAGCGACGACTACAGGGACTACGAGCAGTACTTC
CASSDDYRDYEQYF
>TRBV27|TRBJ1-4|.|once
TGTGCCAGCAGTTTATGGGGGGAGGGGAGTGTAAAACTGTTTTTT
CASSLWGEGSVKLFF
>TRBV10-3|TRBJ2-7|TRBD2|.
TGTGCCATCAGTGAGAATCTAGCGGATGCCTACGAGCAGTACTTC
CAISENLADAYEQYF
>TRBV13|TRBJ1-3|.|.
TGTGCCAGCAGCTTAGGGACCAGGGCGGGAAACACCATATATTTT
CASSLGTRAGNTIYF
>TRBV19|TRBJ1-1|.|.
TGTGCCAGTGGAACAGCTCGGAGGAGTACTGAAGCTTTCTTT
CASGTARRSTEAFF
>TRBV5-8|TRBJ2-3|.|.
TGTGCCAGCAGCTTGGGCAGGGGTACAGATACGCAGTATTTT
CASSLGRGTDTQYF
>TRBV11-2|TRBJ2-1|TRBD2|.
TGTGCCAGCAGCCCCCGGACTAGCGGGCCTTACAATGAGCAGTTCTTC
CASSPRTSGPYNEQFF
>TRBV28|TRBJ2-7|TRBD1|.
TGTGCCAGCAGTCCAACAATAAACAGGGGACCCTCGGTCGAGCAGTACTTC
CASSPTINRGPSVEQYF
>TRBV6-4|TRBJ1-2|.|.
TGTGCCAGCGGAGAAGGTACCTATGGCTACACCTTC
CASGEGTYGYTF
>TRBV5-4|TRBJ2-3|TRBD1|once
TGTGCCAGCAGCTCGGGACAGGGTCCAGATACGCAGTATTTT
CASSSGQGPDTQYF
>TRBV19|TRBJ2-7|.|.
TGTGCCAGTAAGGGTGGCGGGACCCCCTCCTACGAGCAGTACTTC
CASKGGGTPSYEQYF
>TRBV18|TRBJ2-1|TRBD2|.
TGTGCCAGCTCACCCGCTAGCGGGAGTATTGGGTTTGATGAGCAGTTCTTC
CASSPASGSIGFDEQFF
>TRBV6-5|TRBJ1-2|TRBD1|once
TGTGCCAGCAGTTACTCCCGGACAGGAAATGGCTACACCTTC
CASSYSRTGNGYTF
>TRBV6-1|TRBJ1-1|.|.
TGTGCCAGTTCACAGGGCGTGGGCACTGAAGCTTTCTTT
CASSQGVGTEAFF
>TRBV28|TRBJ1-2|.|.
TGTGCCAGCAGTTTGGGCCTGATCGGCTACACCTTC
CASSLGLIGYTF
>TRBV11-3|TRBJ1-1|.|few
TGTGCCAGCAGCTTATGGCAGAACACTGAAGCTTTCTTT
CASSLWQNTEAFF
>TRBV7-9|TRBJ2-7|.|.
TGTGCCAGCAGCTTAGCGGCAGGAACCTACGAGCAGTACTTC
CASSLAAGTYEQYF
>TRBV5-1|TRBJ2-1|TRBD2|.
TGCGCCAGCCGTCTAGCGGGAGATAATAATGAGCAGTTCTTC
CASRLAGDNNEQFF
>TRBV5-1|TRBJ2-4|TRBD1|.
TGCGCCAGCAGTCCTGGGACAGGAAAAAACATTCAGTACTTC
CASSPGTGKNIQYF
>TRBV28|TRBJ1-2|.|.
TGTGCCAGCAGTTTAGGAGTCGATGGCTACACCTTC
CASSLGVDGYTF
>TRBV23-1|TRBJ1-1|.|.
TGCGCCAGCAGTCAATCGTCCAGGGGCACTGAAGCTTTCTTT
CASSQSSRGTEAFF
>TRBV11-2|TRBJ2-7|TRBD1|.
TGTGCCAGCAGCTTACGGGACAGGGGTTTCTACGAGCAGTACTTC
CASSLRDRGFYEQYF
>TRBV29-1|TRBJ2-1|TRBD2|.
TGCAGCGCTAGCGGGGTCGGGTACAATGAGCAGTTCTTC
CSASGVGYNEQFF
>TRBV28|TRBJ2-2|.|.
TGTGCCAGCAGTTTATTCATTCTCGTGAGGGACACCGGGGAGCTGTTTTTT
CASSLFILVRDTGELFF
>TRBV29-1|TRBJ2-7|TRBD1|.
TGCAGCGTTGAAACATTTCACCTGGACAGGGCGTCCTACGAGCAGTACTTC
CSVETFHLDRASYEQYF
>TRBV27|TRBJ2-1|TRBD2|.
TGTGCCAGCAGGCTACTAGCGGGAGTATCTGAGCAGTTCTTC
CASRLLAGVSEQFF
>TRBV29-1|TRBJ2-1|.|.
TGCAGCGTGTATAGCGTGGACTACAATGAGCAGTTCTTC
CSVYSVDYNEQFF
>TRBV29-1|TRBJ2-3|TRBD2|.
TGCAGCGTTGCGCGGGAGGGAGTGACAGATACGCAGTATTTT
CSVAREGVTDTQYF
>TRBV27|TRBJ1-2|TRBD1|.
TGTGCCAGCAGTCCGGGACAGGGATATGGCTACACCTTC
CASSPGQGYGYTF
>TRBV10-3|TRBJ1-2|.|.
TGTGCCATCAGTGTTACAGGGACTAACTATGGCTACACCTTC
CAISVTGTNYGYTF
>TRBV15|TRBJ2-7|.|once
TGTGCCACCAGCAGAGCCGGGACTCGCTACGAGCAGTACTTC
CATSRAGTRYEQYF
>TRBV5-4|TRBJ2-7|TRBD1|.
TGTGCCAGCAGCTTGGGGACAGGGCGTACCTACGAGCAGTACTTC
CASSLGTGRTYEQYF
>TRBV29-1|TRBJ1-3|.|.
TGCAGCGTCGGGGATCTTGGAAACACCATATATTTT
CSVGDLGNTIYF
>TRBV21-1|TRBJ2-3|.|.
TGTGCCAGCAGCTTTTCGTGGTACTATACGCAGTATTTT
CASSFSWYYTQYF
>TRBV6-1|TRBJ2-2|.|few
TGTGCCAGCAGCTTAACGACAGGCCACACCGGGGAGCTGTTTTTT
CASSLTTGHTGELFF
>TRBV4-1|TRBJ2-7|TRBD2|.
TGCGCCAGCAGCCAAGAAAGAGTAGCGGGAGAATACTACGAGCAGTACTTC
CASSQERVAGEYYEQYF
>TRBV14|TRBJ2-1|TRBD1|.
TGTGCCAGCAGCCTTTGGACAGGCGTGGATGAGCAGTTCTTC
CASSLWTGVDEQFF
>TRBV5-1|TRBJ1-2|.|.
TGCGCCAGCAGCTTGGAGCCGGGAGGGTCGGGTGGCTACACCTTC
CASSLEPGGSGGYTF
>TRBV27|TRBJ2-7|.|.
TGTGCCAGCAGTTTAAGGGGTCGGCAATACGAGCAGTACTTC
CASSLRGRQYEQYF
>TRBV28|TRBJ2-5|TRBD1|.
TGTGCCAGCAGTTTATTCGCCCACAGGGGGCGCGGGGAGACCCAGTACTTC
CASSLFAHRGRGETQYF
>TRBV19|TRBJ2-1|TRBD1|.
TGTGCCAGTAGCAACCCCCGGGACAGGGGTCGCGATGAGCAGTTCTTC
CASSNPRDRGRDEQFF
>TRBV27|TRBJ1-5|TRBD1|.
TGTGCCAGCAGTTTAGGGGGACAGGGGTATCAGCCCCAGCATTTT
CASSLGGQGYQPQHF
>TRBV5-6|TRBJ2-1|TRBD2|.
TGTGCCAGCAGCTTGGATGTCGGCGGGAGGGCCTACAATGAGCAGTTCTTC
CASSLDVGGRAYNEQFF
>TRBV11-2|TRBJ1-2|.|once
TGTGCCAGCAGCTTAGCGGGGTTCTATGGCTACACCTTC
CASSLAGFYGYTF
>TRBV12-2|TRBJ2-7|.|.
TGTGCAAGTCACATCGCGGCCCGGGGAAGCGCCTCCTACGAGCAGTACTTC
CASHIAARGSASYEQYF
>TRBV19|TRBJ2-1|.|.
TGTGCCAGTAAGGAGGGGTCCGCCTACAATGAGCAGTTCTTC
CASKEGSAYNEQFF
>TRBV29-1|TRBJ2-1|TRBD1|once
TGCAGCGTTGAAGGACAGGGGGACAAATTTTGGAATTTCAATGAGCAGTTCTTC
CSVEGQGDKFWNFNEQFF
>TRBV4-1|TRBJ2-3|TRBD2|once
TGCGCCAGCAGCCATGTAAGACTAGCGGGAATGTACACAGATACGCAGTATTTT
CASSHVRLAGMYTDTQYF
>TRBV27|TRBJ1-1|TRBD1|once
TGTGCCAGCAGTTCCGGGACAGGGGTTCGATGGGTGAACACTGAAGCTTTCTTT
CASSSGTGVRWVNTEAFF
>TRBV5-1|TRBJ2-5|TRBD2|.
TGCGCCAGCAGCGGTGGCGGGGGAGGGATGGAGACCCAGTACTTC
CASSGGGGGMETQYF
>TRBV27|TRBJ2-3|.|.
TGTGCCAGCAGCTGGCAGGGGACAGATACGCAGTATTTT
CASSWQGTDTQYF
>TRBV28|TRBJ1-2|.|.
TGTGCCAGCAGTCCTGCACAGTTACCAACGGGGTATGGCTACACCTTC
CASSPAQLPTGYGYTF
>TRBV7-8|TRBJ2-7|TRBD1|.
TGTGCCAGCAGCCACCGGGACAGGGGATCCGACGAGCAGTACTTC
CASSHRDRGSDEQYF